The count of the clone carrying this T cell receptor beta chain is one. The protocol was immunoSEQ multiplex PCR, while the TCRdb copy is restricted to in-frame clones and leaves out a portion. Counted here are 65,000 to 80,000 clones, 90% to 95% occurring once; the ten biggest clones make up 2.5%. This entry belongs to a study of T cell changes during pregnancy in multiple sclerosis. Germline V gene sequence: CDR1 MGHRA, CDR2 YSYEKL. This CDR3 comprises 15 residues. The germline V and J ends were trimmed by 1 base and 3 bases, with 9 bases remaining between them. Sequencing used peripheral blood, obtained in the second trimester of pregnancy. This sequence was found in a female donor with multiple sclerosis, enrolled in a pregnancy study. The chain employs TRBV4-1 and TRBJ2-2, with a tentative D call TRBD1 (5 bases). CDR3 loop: CASSQVWGYTGELFF. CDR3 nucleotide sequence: TGCGCCAGCAGCCAAGTTTGGGGCTACACCGGGGAGCTGTTTTTT.